The 4 T cell receptor beta chains presented below share a single source sample, sequenced in a study of identical twins. TCRdb analysed the 5' RACE reads with MiXCR anew, one entry per CDR3 protein. The sample contains more than 1.5 million distinct CDR3 sequences, about 30% of which appear only once. The sequencing sample was made of cord blood. The receptors here all came from a newborn girl in good health.

This clonotype has a handful of counts. In DNA form, the CDR3 reads TGTGCCAGCAGCCCGAATATGAACACTGAAGCTTTCTTT. Translating gives CASSPNMNTEAFF. The V call is TRBV18, the J call TRBJ1-1, with D hard to call. Trimming pared 8 bases from V and 0 bases from J, leaving 10 bases between. CDR1 KGHSH and CDR2 LQKENI come from the germline V gene. This CDR3 region has 13 residues.

Comment on this clonotype: Given a much more abundant clone one base away, this may be a read error. The chain uses TRBV3-1 and TRBJ2-3; D is ambiguous. With 2 bases removed from V and 7 bases from J, the gap between germline ends came to 4 bases. The CDR3 totals 11 residues. Germline-derived CDR1 and CDR2 are LGHDT and YNNKEL (reference sequence). The CDR3 region is CASSQRNTQYF. As DNA, the CDR3 is TGTGCCAGCAGCCAAAGGAATACGCAGTATTTT.

The sample holds a few counts of this clonotype. The gene calls are TRBV5-5 and TRBJ2-3; a weak D match, TRBD2 (6 bases). Trimming removed 3 bases from V and 1 base from J, with 9 bases in between. The germline V gene encodes CDR1 SGHKS and CDR2 YYEKEE (reference sequence). The CDR3 runs to 14 residues. The CDR3 DNA is TGTGCCAGCAGCTCTAGCGCCCGCACAGATACGCAGTATTTT. This translates into CASSSSARTDTQYF.

With regard to this clonotype: A much larger clone lies one base from this, so it may be a read error. The V and J genes are TRBV25-1 and TRBJ1-2; possibly TRBD1 for D (5 bases). The length of the CDR3 is 11 residues. The V gene lost 4 bases and the J gene lost 6 bases, with 6 bases spanning the gap. Germline V gene lookup returns CDR1 MGHDK and CDR2 SYGVNS. The CDR3 bases are TGTGCCAGCAGTGGCAGGGATGGCTACACCTTC. It yields the protein CASSGRDGYTF.